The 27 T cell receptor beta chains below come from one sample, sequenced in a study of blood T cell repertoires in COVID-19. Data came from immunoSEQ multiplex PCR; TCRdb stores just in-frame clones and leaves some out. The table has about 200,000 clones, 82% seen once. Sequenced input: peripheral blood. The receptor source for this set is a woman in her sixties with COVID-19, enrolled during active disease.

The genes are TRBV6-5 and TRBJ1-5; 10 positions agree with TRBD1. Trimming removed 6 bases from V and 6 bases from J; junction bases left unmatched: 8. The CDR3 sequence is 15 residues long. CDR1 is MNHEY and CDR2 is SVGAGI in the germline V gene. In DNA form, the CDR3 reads TGTGCCAGCAGCCTGACAGGGGGCTTCGGTCAGCCCCAGCATTTT. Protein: CASSLTGGFGQPQHF.

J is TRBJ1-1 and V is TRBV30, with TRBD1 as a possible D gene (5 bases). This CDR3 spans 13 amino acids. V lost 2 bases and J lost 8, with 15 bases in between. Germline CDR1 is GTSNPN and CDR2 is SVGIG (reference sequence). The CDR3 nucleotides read TGTGCCTGGAGTATTGGGGGACTGATCGAAGCTTTCTTT. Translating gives CAWSIGGLIEAFF. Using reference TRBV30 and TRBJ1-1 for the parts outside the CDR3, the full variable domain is SQTIHQWPATLVQPVGSPLSLECTVEGTSNPNLYWYRQAAGRGLQLLFYSVGIGQISSEVPQNLSASRPQDRQFILSSKKLLLSDSGFYLCAWSIGGLIEAFFGQGTRLTVV.

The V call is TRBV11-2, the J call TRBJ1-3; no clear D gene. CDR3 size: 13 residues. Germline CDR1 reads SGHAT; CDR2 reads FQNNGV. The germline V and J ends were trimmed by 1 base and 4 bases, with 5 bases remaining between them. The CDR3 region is CASSLAVGNTIYF. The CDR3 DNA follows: TGTGCCAGCAGCTTAGCAGTAGGAAACACCATATATTTT.

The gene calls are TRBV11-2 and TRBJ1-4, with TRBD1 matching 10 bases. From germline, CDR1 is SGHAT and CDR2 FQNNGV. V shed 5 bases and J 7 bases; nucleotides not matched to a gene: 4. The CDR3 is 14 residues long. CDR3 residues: CASSQGQGSEKLFF. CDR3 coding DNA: TGTGCCAGCAGCCAGGGACAGGGGAGTGAAAAACTGTTTTTT.

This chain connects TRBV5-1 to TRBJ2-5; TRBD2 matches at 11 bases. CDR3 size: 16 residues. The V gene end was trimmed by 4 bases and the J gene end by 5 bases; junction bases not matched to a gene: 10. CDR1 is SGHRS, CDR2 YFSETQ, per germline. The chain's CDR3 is CASSTVTSGEVETQYF. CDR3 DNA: TGCGCCAGCAGCACCGTGACTAGCGGGGAGGTGGAGACCCAGTACTTC.

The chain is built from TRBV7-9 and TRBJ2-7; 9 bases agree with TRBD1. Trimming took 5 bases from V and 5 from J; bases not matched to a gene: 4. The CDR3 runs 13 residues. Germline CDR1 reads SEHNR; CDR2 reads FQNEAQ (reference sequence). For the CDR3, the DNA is TGTGCCAGCAGCCGGGACAGGGTCAACGAGCAGTACTTC. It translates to CASSRDRVNEQYF.

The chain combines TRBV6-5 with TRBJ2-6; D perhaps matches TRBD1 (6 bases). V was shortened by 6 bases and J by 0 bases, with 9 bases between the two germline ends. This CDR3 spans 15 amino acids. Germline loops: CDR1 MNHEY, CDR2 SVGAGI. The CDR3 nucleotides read TGTGCCAGCAGGTCAGGGGTCTCTGGGGCCAACGTCCTGACTTTC. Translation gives CASRSGVSGANVLTF.

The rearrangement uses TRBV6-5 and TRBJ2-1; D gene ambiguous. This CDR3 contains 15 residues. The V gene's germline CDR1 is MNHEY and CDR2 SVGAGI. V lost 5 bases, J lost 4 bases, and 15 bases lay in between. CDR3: CASSKTPARYNEQFF. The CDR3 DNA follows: TGTGCCAGCAGTAAGACCCCCGCCAGGTACAATGAGCAGTTCTTC.

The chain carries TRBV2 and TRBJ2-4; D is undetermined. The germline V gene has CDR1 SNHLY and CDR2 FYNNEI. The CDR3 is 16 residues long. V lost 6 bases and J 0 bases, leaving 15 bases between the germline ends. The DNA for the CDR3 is TGTGCCAGCAGCCCGACAAGATTGTTAGCCAAAAACATTCAGTACTTC. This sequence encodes CASSPTRLLAKNIQYF.

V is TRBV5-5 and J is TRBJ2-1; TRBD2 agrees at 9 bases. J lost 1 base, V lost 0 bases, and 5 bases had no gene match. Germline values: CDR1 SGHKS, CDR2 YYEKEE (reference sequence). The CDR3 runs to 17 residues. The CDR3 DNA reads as TGTGCCAGCAGCTTGGAGCGGCGGGGGGGTTCCTACAATGAGCAGTTCTTC. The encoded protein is CASSLERRGGSYNEQFF.

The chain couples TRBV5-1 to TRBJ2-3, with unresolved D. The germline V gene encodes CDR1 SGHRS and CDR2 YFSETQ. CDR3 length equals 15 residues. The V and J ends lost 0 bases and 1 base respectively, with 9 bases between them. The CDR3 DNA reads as TGCGCCAGCAGCTTGGGCCCCACTCGCACAGATACGCAGTATTTT. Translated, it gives CASSLGPTRTDTQYF.

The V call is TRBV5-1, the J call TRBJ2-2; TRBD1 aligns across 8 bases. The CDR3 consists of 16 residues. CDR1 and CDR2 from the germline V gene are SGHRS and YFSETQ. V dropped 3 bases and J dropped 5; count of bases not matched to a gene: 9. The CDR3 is CASSSAGQGGTGELFF. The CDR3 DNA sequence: TGCGCCAGCAGCTCGGCCGGACAGGGAGGAACCGGGGAGCTGTTTTTT.

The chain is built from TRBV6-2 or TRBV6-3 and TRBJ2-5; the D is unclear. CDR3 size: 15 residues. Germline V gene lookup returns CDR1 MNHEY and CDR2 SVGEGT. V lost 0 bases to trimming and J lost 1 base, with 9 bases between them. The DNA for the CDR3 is TGTGCCAGCAGTTACTCGAAAGACTCCCAAGAGACCCAGTACTTC. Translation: CASSYSKDSQETQYF.

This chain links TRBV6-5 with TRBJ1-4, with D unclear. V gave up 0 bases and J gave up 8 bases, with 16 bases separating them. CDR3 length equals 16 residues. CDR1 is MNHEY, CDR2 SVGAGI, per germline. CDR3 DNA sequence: TGTGCCAGCAGTTACTCGAGGAGTGTAATTCGGGAAAAACTGTTTTTT. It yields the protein CASSYSRSVIREKLFF.

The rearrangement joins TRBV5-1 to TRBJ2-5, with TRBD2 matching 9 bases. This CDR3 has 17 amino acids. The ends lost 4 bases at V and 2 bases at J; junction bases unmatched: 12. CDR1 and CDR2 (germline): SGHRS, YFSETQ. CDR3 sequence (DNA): TGCGCCAGCAGCGCACTGAAACTAGCGGGTGGACAAGAGACCCAGTACTTC. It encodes CASSALKLAGGQETQYF.

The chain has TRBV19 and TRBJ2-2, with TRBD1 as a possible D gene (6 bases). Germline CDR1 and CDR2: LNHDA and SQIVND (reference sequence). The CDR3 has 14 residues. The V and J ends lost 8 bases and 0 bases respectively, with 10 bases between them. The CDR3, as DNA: TGTGCCAGTCGTCAGGGGACGAACACCGGGGAGCTGTTTTTT. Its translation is CASRQGTNTGELFF.

In DNA form, the CDR3 reads TGTGCCAGCAGCGGGAGTTGGGTCACAGATACGCAGTATTTT. Its protein is CASSGSWVTDTQYF. This chain joins TRBV11-2 and TRBJ2-3, with D possibly being TRBD2 (5 bases). The germline V and J ends were trimmed by 5 bases and 2 bases, with 11 bases remaining between them. The CDR3 covers 14 residues. CDR1 and CDR2 from the germline V gene are SGHAT and FQNNGV. The full variable domain, completed using reference TRBV11-2 and TRBJ2-3, is EAGVAQSPRYKIIEKRQSVAFWCNPISGHATLYWYQQILGQGPKLLIQFQNNGVVDDSQLPKDRFSAERLKGVDSTLKIQPAKLEDSAVYLCASSGSWVTDTQYFGPGTRLTVL.

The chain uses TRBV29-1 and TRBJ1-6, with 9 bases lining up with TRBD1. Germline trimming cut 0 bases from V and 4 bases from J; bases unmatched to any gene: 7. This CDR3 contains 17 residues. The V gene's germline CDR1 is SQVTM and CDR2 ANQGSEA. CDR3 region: CSVEDRTGAVYNSPLHF. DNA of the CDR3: TGCAGCGTTGAAGACCGGACAGGGGCCGTATATAATTCACCCCTCCACTTT. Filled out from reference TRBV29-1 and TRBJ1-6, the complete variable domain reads SAVISQKPSRDICQRGTSLTIQCQVDSQVTMMFWYRQQPGQSLTLIATANQGSEATYESGFVIDKFPISRPNLTFSTLTVSNMSPEDSSIYLCSVEDRTGAVYNSPLHFGNGTRLTVT.

The DNA of the CDR3 is TGTGCCAGCAGCCCCCAGGGACAGGGAATCACTGAAGCTTTCTTT. This codes for CASSPQGQGITEAFF. The V call is TRBV2, the J call TRBJ1-1; TRBD1 aligns across 9 bases. There are 15 residues in the CDR3. V was pared by 6 bases and J by 4 bases, with 9 bases of the junction left unmatched. CDR1 SNHLY and CDR2 FYNNEI come from the germline V gene.

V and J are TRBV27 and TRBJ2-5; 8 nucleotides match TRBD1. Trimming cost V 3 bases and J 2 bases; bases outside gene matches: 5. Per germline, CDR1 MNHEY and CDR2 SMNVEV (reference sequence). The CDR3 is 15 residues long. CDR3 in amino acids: CASSFSGGGQETQYF. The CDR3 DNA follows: TGTGCCAGCAGTTTCTCAGGGGGCGGGCAAGAGACCCAGTACTTC.

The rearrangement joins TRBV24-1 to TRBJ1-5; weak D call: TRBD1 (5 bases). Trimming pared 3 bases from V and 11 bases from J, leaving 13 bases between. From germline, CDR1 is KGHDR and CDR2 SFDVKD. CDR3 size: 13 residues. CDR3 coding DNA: TGTGCCACCAGTGATCCGACGGGGGTGACCCAGCATTTT. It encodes CATSDPTGVTQHF.

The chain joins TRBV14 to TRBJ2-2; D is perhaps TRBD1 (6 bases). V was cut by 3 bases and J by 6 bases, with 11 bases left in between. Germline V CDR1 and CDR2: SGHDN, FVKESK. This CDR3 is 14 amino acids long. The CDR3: CASSQYKGAGELFF. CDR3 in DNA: TGTGCCAGCAGCCAGTATAAGGGGGCCGGGGAGCTGTTTTTT. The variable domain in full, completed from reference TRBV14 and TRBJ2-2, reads EAGVTQFPSHSVIEKGQTVTLRCDPISGHDNLYWYRRVMGKEIKFLLHFVKESKQDESGMPNNRFLAERTGGTYSTLKVQPAELEDSGVYFCASSQYKGAGELFFGEGSRLTVL.

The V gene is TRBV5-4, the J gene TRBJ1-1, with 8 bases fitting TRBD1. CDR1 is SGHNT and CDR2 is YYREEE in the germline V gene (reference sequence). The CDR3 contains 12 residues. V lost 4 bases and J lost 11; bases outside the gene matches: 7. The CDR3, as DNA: TGTGCCAGCAGCCGGGACAGGCTTGAGGCTTTCTTT. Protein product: CASSRDRLEAFF.

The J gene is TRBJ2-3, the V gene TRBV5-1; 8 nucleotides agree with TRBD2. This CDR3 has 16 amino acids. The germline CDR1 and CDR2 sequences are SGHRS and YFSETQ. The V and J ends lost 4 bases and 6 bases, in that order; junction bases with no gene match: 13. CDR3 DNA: TGCGCCAGCAGCCCAGACTTCGCGGGAGGTTCTGATACGCAGTATTTT. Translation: CASSPDFAGGSDTQYF.

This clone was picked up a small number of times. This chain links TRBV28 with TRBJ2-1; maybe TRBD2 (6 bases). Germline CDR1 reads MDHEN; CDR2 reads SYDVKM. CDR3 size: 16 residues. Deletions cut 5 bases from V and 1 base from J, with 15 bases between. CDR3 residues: CASSPPGTGSYNEQFF. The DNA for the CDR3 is TGTGCCAGCAGTCCGCCGGGGACTGGGTCCTACAATGAGCAGTTCTTC.

In DNA, the CDR3 is TGTGCCACCAGCAGAGATCGCGGGGCCCCAGGGACCCAGTACTTC. This codes for CATSRDRGAPGTQYF. The chain carries TRBV15 and TRBJ2-5; D is possibly TRBD2 (6 bases). This CDR3 spans 15 amino acids. Between the trimmed V and J ends, which lost 0 bases and 7 bases, there was a span of 15 bases. CDR1 and CDR2 from the germline V gene are LNHNV and YYDKDF (reference sequence).

The CDR3, as DNA: TGTGCCAGCAGCTTAGTCACAGCCTTGAACACTGAAGCTTTCTTT. Its protein product is CASSLVTALNTEAFF. The chain combines TRBV7-9 with TRBJ1-1; D call uncertain. The V gene lost 1 base and the J gene lost 0 bases, with 9 bases spanning the gap. The CDR3 length is 15 residues. Germline V CDR1 and CDR2: SEHNR, FQNEAQ (reference sequence).